This TCR beta chain was recorded in a study of blood T cells in healthy people across ages. Whole-study findings and limits: TCR beta diversity per million T cells fell roughly linearly with age.

A note on this clonotype: As yet, its antigen is unknown.

Trimming cost V 0 bases and J 2 bases, with 13 bases left between them. The germline gives CDR1 SGHRS, CDR2 YFSETQ. CDR3 length: 16 residues. Every sample gave at least 6 micrograms of total RNA when it was extracted. A second about 6 to 12 cycle PCR used barcoded and J-beta primers. TCRdb reprocessed the 5' RACE reads via MiXCR and lists one record per CDR3 protein. Among about 640,000 distinct CDR3 sequences listed, around 54% were seen once. The specimen sequenced was blood. J is TRBJ2-3 and V is TRBV5-1; the D is unclear. The sequence derives from a man aged 55 to 69 in good health. CDR3 in amino acids: CASSLGGVTATDTQYF. The CDR3 DNA is TGCGCCAGCAGCTTGGGGGGTGTAACAGCCACAGATACGCAGTATTTT.